This passage covers 4 T cell receptor beta chains from one sample sequenced in a study of cytomegalovirus exposure and HLA in healthy donors. PCR primers comprised 60 Vbeta and 13 Jbeta primers. Using immunoSEQ multiplex PCR, the repertoire was profiled, and TCRdb retains in-frame clones only, with some absent. Among approximately 190,000 clones listed, 75% to 85% were seen once. Sample: PBMCs. These receptors were taken from a woman aged 18-29 years in good health and CMV-seronegative.

V is TRBV19 and J is TRBJ1-1; TRBD1 agrees at 10 bases. The junction had 4 bases not matched to a gene; V was cut back by 3 bases and J by 0 bases. Germline V gives CDR1 LNHDA, CDR2 SQIVND (reference sequence). The CDR3 runs 16 residues. In DNA, the CDR3 is TGTGCCAGTAGTATGAGACAGGGGGCCATGAACACTGAAGCTTTCTTT. Its translation: CASSMRQGAMNTEAFF. Full variable domain (rest looked up from reference TRBV19 and TRBJ1-1): DGGITQSPKYLFRKEGQNVTLSCEQNLNHDAMYWYRQDPGQGLRLIYYSQIVNDFQKGDIAEGYSVSREKKESFPLTVTSAQKNPTAFYLCASSMRQGAMNTEAFFGQGTRLTVV.

The J gene is TRBJ1-5, the V gene TRBV12-5, with 9 bases lining up with TRBD1. The CDR3 loop spans 18 amino acids. With V trimmed by 5 bases and J by 5 bases, 16 bases remained unmatched. CDR1 LGHNT and CDR2 FRNRAP come from the germline V gene. CDR3 protein: CASGLSVETGGGYQPQHF. In DNA, the CDR3 is TGTGCTAGTGGTCTAAGTGTGGAGACAGGGGGGGGATATCAGCCCCAGCATTTT.

V and J are TRBV6-1 and TRBJ1-2; possible D gene TRBD1, 5 bases. Germline V gene lookup returns CDR1 MNHNS and CDR2 SASEGT. The CDR3 runs to 14 residues. The V and J ends lost 5 bases and 2 bases respectively, with 12 bases between them. CDR3: CASSLPGENYGYTF. CDR3 DNA sequence: TGTGCCAGCAGTCTGCCGGGGGAGAACTATGGCTACACCTTC.

This clone was picked up a small number of times. J is TRBJ1-3 and V is TRBV5-4; D not certain. CDR1 is SGHNT, CDR2 YYREEE, per germline (reference sequence). The CDR3 extends over 13 amino acids. The ends were cut back, 4 bases at V and 3 bases at J, with 8 bases in the middle. CDR3 in DNA: TGTGCCAGCAGCGGGAGTATTGGAAACACCATATATTTT. It codes for CASSGSIGNTIYF. Combining the CDR3 with reference TRBV5-4 and TRBJ1-3 gives the whole variable domain ETGVTQSPTHLIKTRGQQVTLRCSSQSGHNTVSWYQQALGQGPQFIFQYYREEENGRGNFPPRFSGLQFPNYSSELNVNALELDDSALYLCASSGSIGNTIYFGEGSWLTVV.